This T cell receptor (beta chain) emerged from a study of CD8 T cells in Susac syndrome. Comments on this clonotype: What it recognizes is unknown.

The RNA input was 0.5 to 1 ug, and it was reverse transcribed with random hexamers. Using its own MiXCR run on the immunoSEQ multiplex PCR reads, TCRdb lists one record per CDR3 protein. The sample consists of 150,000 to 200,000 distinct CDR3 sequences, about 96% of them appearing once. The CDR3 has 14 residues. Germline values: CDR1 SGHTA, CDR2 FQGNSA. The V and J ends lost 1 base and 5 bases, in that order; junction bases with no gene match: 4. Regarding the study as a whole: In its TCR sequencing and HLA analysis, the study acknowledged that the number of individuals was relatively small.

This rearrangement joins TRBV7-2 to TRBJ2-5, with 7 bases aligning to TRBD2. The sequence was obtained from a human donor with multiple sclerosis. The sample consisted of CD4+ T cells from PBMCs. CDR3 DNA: TGTGCCAGCAGCTTAGTGGGAGGGCCGGAGACCCAGTACTTC. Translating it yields CASSLVGGPETQYF.